These 14 T cell receptor beta chains were sequenced from one sample in a study of blood T cell repertoires in COVID-19. Here immunoSEQ multiplex PCR was the method, and the copy in TCRdb shows in-frame clones only, minus some. This sample carries approximately 70,000 clones, approximately 89% of them seen once, and the ten largest clones take approximately 4.8%. Input material: peripheral blood. These receptors all stem from a woman aged 60-75 years with active COVID-19.

The CDR3 region has the DNA TGTGCCACCAGCAGGGGCCTAGACCCCGCGGGAGATACGCAGTATTTT. This encodes CATSRGLDPAGDTQYF. The genes are TRBV15 and TRBJ2-3, with D maybe TRBD2 (5 bases). Germline-derived CDR1 and CDR2 are LNHNV and YYDKDF (reference sequence). Trimming left V 3 bases short and J 5 bases short, with 18 bases between. The CDR3 spans 16 residues.

This rearrangement joins TRBV7-2 to TRBJ2-7, with 10 bases matching TRBD2. The junction had 9 bases not matched to a gene; V was cut back by 1 base and J by 0 bases. The CDR3 has 18 residues. The V gene's germline CDR1 is SGHTA and CDR2 FQGNSA. The CDR3 DNA is TGTGCCAGCAGCTTAGGGCGAGGTAGCGGGAGGCCCTCCTACGAGCAGTACTTC. Translated, it gives CASSLGRGSGRPSYEQYF.

V is TRBV10-3 and J is TRBJ1-2; 7 bases fit TRBD1. With 5 bases clipped from V and 8 bases from J, the junction kept 8 bases outside the gene matches. Germline assignment: CDR1 ENHRY and CDR2 SYGVKD. The CDR3 consists of 13 residues. The CDR3 reads CAISPGTDLGYTF. As DNA, the CDR3 is TGTGCCATCAGTCCCGGGACAGATTTGGGCTACACCTTC.

Here the CDR3 reads CASSHSNQPQHF. The CDR3 DNA sequence: TGTGCCAGCAGTCATAGCAATCAGCCCCAGCATTTT. The V and J genes are TRBV12-3 or TRBV12-4 and TRBJ1-5; D uncertain. This CDR3 has 12 amino acids. The V gene lost 5 bases and the J gene lost 0 bases, with 2 bases spanning the gap.

The V call is TRBV28, the J call TRBJ1-1; D not certain. V lost 8 bases, J lost 0 bases, and 13 bases lay in between. The CDR3 sequence is 14 residues long. The germline V gene encodes CDR1 MDHEN and CDR2 SYDVKM. CDR3 sequence: CASLPRLMNTEAFF. The DNA for the CDR3 is TGTGCCAGCCTCCCCAGGCTAATGAACACTGAAGCTTTCTTT.

The chain uses TRBV5-1 and TRBJ1-2, with 8 nucleotides matching TRBD1. In germline, CDR1 is SGHRS, CDR2 YFSETQ. This CDR3 comprises 16 residues. Trimming at V came to 3 bases and at J to 4 bases, leaving 11 bases not matched to a gene. For the CDR3, the DNA is TGCGCCAGCAGCTATTCCCCACAGGGGGAAAGCTATGGCTACACCTTC. Its protein product is CASSYSPQGESYGYTF. The full variable domain, rest sourced from reference TRBV5-1 and TRBJ1-2, is KAGVTQTPRYLIKTRGQQVTLSCSPISGHRSVSWYQQTPGQGLQFLFEYFSETQRNKGNFPGRFSGRQFSNSRSEMNVSTLELGDSALYLCASSYSPQGESYGYTFGSGTRLTVV.

The chain links TRBV7-9 to TRBJ2-4, with 7 bases fitting TRBD1. The CDR3 sequence is 16 residues long. CDR1 is SEHNR and CDR2 is FQNEAQ in the germline V gene (reference sequence). Trimming took 1 base from V and 3 from J; bases not matched to a gene: 6. The CDR3 DNA follows: TGTGCCAGCAGCTTAGAAGCTAGGACAGGCAAAAACATTCAGTACTTC. Amino acid sequence: CASSLEARTGKNIQYF.

The chain couples TRBV19 to TRBJ2-1; 10 nucleotides agree with TRBD2. CDR1 LNHDA and CDR2 SQIVND come from the germline V gene (reference sequence). This CDR3 has 17 amino acids. The J segment lost 0 bases and the V segment lost 5 bases, leaving 7 bases of the junction unmatched. CDR3 amino acids: CASSEGLASSSYNEQFF. CDR3 nucleotides: TGTGCCAGTAGTGAGGGACTAGCGAGTAGCTCCTACAATGAGCAGTTCTTC.

The chain is built from TRBV18 and TRBJ2-3, with TRBD1 as a possible D gene (6 bases). Germline V gives CDR1 KGHSH, CDR2 LQKENI. The CDR3 runs to 16 residues. The germline V and J ends were trimmed by 2 bases and 4 bases, with 16 bases remaining between them. CDR3 sequence reads: CASSPDTGNSADTQYF. DNA for the CDR3: TGTGCCAGCTCACCAGATACAGGGAATTCTGCAGATACGCAGTATTTT.

The V call is TRBV6-1, the J call TRBJ2-5, with D possibly TRBD2 on 8 matching bases. This CDR3 is built from 17 residues. Germline V gene sequence: CDR1 MNHNS, CDR2 SASEGT. The V and J ends lost 2 bases and 7 bases respectively, with 23 bases between them. The CDR3 nucleotides read TGTGCCAGCAGTGAAATTACGGGAGGGCCCAGGGGGTGGACCCAGTACTTC. Protein product: CASSEITGGPRGWTQYF.

J is TRBJ2-7 and V is TRBV7-9; unclear D gene. The ends were cut back, 2 bases at V and 2 bases at J, with 10 bases in the middle. The CDR3 sequence is 14 residues long. The germline CDR1 and CDR2 sequences are SEHNR and FQNEAQ (reference sequence). The CDR3 DNA reads as TGTGCCAGCAGCTTATCATTACAGACCTACGAGCAGTACTTC. This encodes CASSLSLQTYEQYF.

The chain has TRBV5-1 and TRBJ2-5; perhaps TRBD2 as D (5 bases). CDR1 is SGHRS and CDR2 is YFSETQ in the germline V gene. V was pared by 0 bases and J by 5 bases, with 14 bases between. CDR3 length: 15 residues. The CDR3: CASSLVGKREETQYF. As DNA, the CDR3 is TGCGCCAGCAGCTTGGTCGGCAAGAGGGAGGAGACCCAGTACTTC.

This clone has only one observation. At one of its ends the junction is not consistent with the germline gene, which may arise from a read error. The gene calls are TRBV7-2 and TRBJ1-6; 8 bases fit TRBD1. This CDR3 is built from 14 residues. Germline-derived CDR1 and CDR2 are SGHTA and FQGNSA. In nucleotides, the CDR3 is TGTGCCAGCAGCTTAGGAGGTTCGGGACAGGCCCCCGAATTT. This gives the protein CASSLGGSGQAPEF.

The chain couples TRBV7-2 to TRBJ1-2, with D possibly matching TRBD1 (6 bases). This CDR3 comprises 13 residues. Per the germline V gene, CDR1 is SGHTA and CDR2 is FQGNSA. Trimming left V 2 bases short and J 8 bases short, with 12 bases between. CDR3 sequence reads: CASSLQGNLGYTF. The CDR3 DNA reads as TGTGCCAGCAGCTTACAGGGGAACCTAGGCTACACCTTC.